The 6 T cell receptor beta chains below come from one sample, sequenced in a study of vaccination and CD4 T cells after COVID-19 (dated by TCRdb to between 2021 and 2024). The library was built by means of PCR. Sequencing instrument: Illumina iSeq 100. DNA from cultured CD4+ T cells was subjected to TCR sequencing with the Oncomine TCR Beta short-read assay at the Johns Hopkins FTIC core. TCRdb passed the public sequencing reads through fastp at Q25 and MiXCR, retaining productive beta sequences. Rows matching on CDR3 protein sequence are summarized as one entry with the most common DNA and genes. The table for this sample lists roughly 9,000 distinct CDR3 sequences; approximately 51% of them were counted only once. The ten largest clones take up about a sixth of the sample. The sample's treatment or condition label is to be understood as: approximately 9-day PBMC culture with coronavirus spike peptide pools or control peptides (ViraFEST assay). CD4+ T cells from unexposed donors were collected before the COVID-19 pandemic (2011-2018).

What these receptors recognize is not known. Sequences were obtained from CD4+ T cells from blood, cultured in vitro. The receptors were sampled from a human donor in good health.

V is TRBV7-2 and J is TRBJ1-2; TRBD1 is a possible D gene (5 bases). V was clipped by 6 bases and J by 10 bases, with 12 bases between them. The CDR3 is 11 residues long. CDR1 and CDR2 from the germline V gene are SGHTA and FQGNSA. DNA for the CDR3: TGTGCCAGCAGTTCAGGGATTGTCTACACCTTC. It is translated as CASSSGIVYTF.

For this clonotype: One junction end disagrees with the germline gene, perhaps due to a read error. V and J are TRBV14 and TRBJ1-1; 8 bases are shared with TRBD1. Germline CDR1 SGHDN, CDR2 FVKESK. This CDR3 is 13 amino acids long. DNA for the CDR3: TGTGTCAGCAGCCAGTACAGGGGGACTGAAGCTTTCTTT. The encoded protein is CVSSQYRGTEAFF.

V usage is TRBV19 and J usage is TRBJ2-5; no clear D gene. Germline CDR1 and CDR2: LNHDA and SQIVND (reference sequence). Trimming pared 4 bases from V and 4 bases from J, leaving 16 bases between. This CDR3 spans 15 amino acids. Here the CDR3 DNA reads TGTGCCAGTAGTACAACTGGAAACTCCCCAGAGACCCAGTACTTC. Its translation: CASSTTGNSPETQYF.

This clonotype was seen a handful of times. The chain combines TRBV6-2 or TRBV6-3 with TRBJ2-5; no clear D gene. The CDR3 totals 12 residues. V lost 5 bases and J lost 5, with 9 bases in between. In germline, CDR1 is MNHEY, CDR2 SVGEGT. The CDR3 DNA reads as TGTGCCAGCAGTAACCCTGGGGAGACCCAGTACTTC. Protein product: CASSNPGETQYF.

The V call is TRBV7-8, the J call TRBJ2-5; D tentatively fits TRBD1 or TRBD2 (5 bases each). This CDR3 spans 18 amino acids. The V gene's germline CDR1 is SGHVS and CDR2 FQNEAQ. V was trimmed by 2 bases and J by 1 base, leaving 20 bases between them. The CDR3 sequence is CASSLIIWVRDLQETQYF. As DNA, the CDR3 is TGTGCCAGCAGCTTAATAATTTGGGTCAGGGACCTCCAAGAGACCCAGTACTTC.

This rearrangement joins TRBV12-3 or TRBV12-4 to TRBJ2-7; D is unclear. The CDR3 loop spans 16 amino acids. Trimming took off 3 bases at V and 6 bases at J, with 21 bases between the two ends. Here the CDR3 DNA reads TGTGCCAGCAGTTTTATCAGGACGGGCTCAATCTCCGAGCAGTACTTC. Its protein product is CASSFIRTGSISEQYF.